Here is one TCR beta chain with its context. Its target is unknown. The sample holds other DNA sequences that translate to the same CDR3. This CDR3 is built from 13 residues. From germline, CDR1 is MNHNS and CDR2 SASEGT. Trimming stripped 0 bases from V and 5 bases from J, with 7 bases between. Several immunoSEQ plates received, in even portions, the genomic DNA of each subset. Original data processing: From ImmunoSEQ came sequences covering only the junction and carrying no quality scores, so filtering differed. Method: immunoSEQ multiplex PCR; TCRdb's copy keeps in-frame clones and lacks some. Clone size and V and J calls were adopted from that table, with D and trimming inferred from the DNA. The table has a few hundred thousand clones, 70% to 80% seen once. These data belong to a study of shared clonotypes between healthy human individuals. Whole-study findings and limits: Limitation of the genetic and exposure-history diversity represented came from the few donors.

Donors were healthy HIV-negative adults without recently reported acute infections or vaccinations. This chain links TRBV6-1 with TRBJ1-2, with D possibly being TRBD1 (5 bases). This receptor was taken from a woman in her thirties or forties in good health. Some clones in this sample may be carry-over from other donors' samples. Sequencing was carried out using PBMCs. The CDR3, as DNA: TGTGCCAGCAGTGAAGCAGGGACGTATGGCTACACCTTC. Protein product: CASSEAGTYGYTF.